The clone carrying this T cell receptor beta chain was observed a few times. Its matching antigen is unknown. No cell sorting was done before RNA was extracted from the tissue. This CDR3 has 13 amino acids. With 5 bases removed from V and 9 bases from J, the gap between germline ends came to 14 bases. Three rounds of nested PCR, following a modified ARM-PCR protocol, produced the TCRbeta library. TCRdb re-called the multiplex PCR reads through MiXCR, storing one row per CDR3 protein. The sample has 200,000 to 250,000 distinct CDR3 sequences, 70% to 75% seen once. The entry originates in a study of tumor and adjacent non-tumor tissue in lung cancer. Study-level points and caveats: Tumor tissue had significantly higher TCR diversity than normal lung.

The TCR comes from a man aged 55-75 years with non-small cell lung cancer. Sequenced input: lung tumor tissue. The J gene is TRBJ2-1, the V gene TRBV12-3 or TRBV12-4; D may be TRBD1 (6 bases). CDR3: CASSQIQGGEQFF. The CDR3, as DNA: TGTGCCAGCAGTCAAATACAGGGTGGTGAGCAGTTCTTC.